This passage covers 21 T cell receptor beta chains from one sample sequenced in a study of glioma-infiltrating T cells. Amplification of TCR alpha and beta CDR3 regions from RNA used iRepertoire nested multiplex PCR. TCRdb redid the calling of the multiplex PCR reads with MiXCR, one entry per CDR3 protein. The sample gives about 210,000 distinct CDR3 sequences, roughly a third of which show up once; around 20% is in the top ten. The sequencing input was glioma tissue, nonneoplastic brain tissue, or PBMCs (not recorded which). All receptors derive from a human donor with low-grade glioma or glioblastoma, undergoing nonglioma brain surgery, or in good health (not recorded which).

This clonotype was found many times. CDR3 DNA: TGTGCCAGCAGTTTTATGACTAGCGGGAGGGCCCCCACAGATACGCAGTATTTT. Translated: CASSFMTSGRAPTDTQYF. The gene calls are TRBV28 and TRBJ2-3; TRBD2 matches at 14 bases. With 3 bases clipped from V and 2 bases from J, the junction kept 7 bases outside the gene matches. The CDR3 sequence is 18 residues long. CDR1 MDHEN and CDR2 SYDVKM come from the germline V gene.

As for this clonotype: A clone one base away is much larger, so this may be a read error. The chain combines TRBV7-9 with TRBJ2-3; possibly TRBD1 or TRBD2 for D (6 bases each). This CDR3 has 15 amino acids. CDR1 and CDR2 (germline): SEHNR, FQNEAQ (reference sequence). Here the CDR3 reads CASSRTATSTDTEYF. The DNA of the CDR3 is TGTGCCAGCAGCCGGACAGCCACTAGCACAGATACGGAGTATTTT.

V and J are TRBV5-1 and TRBJ2-6; no firm D call. The CDR3 runs 14 residues. Germline V gives CDR1 SGHRS, CDR2 YFSETQ. V was pared by 4 bases and J by 2 bases, with 7 bases between. CDR3 sequence (DNA): TGCGCCAGCAGCCTGTCTGCTGGGGCCAACGTCCTGACTTTC. This sequence encodes CASSLSAGANVLTF. Looking up the rest from reference TRBV5-1 and TRBJ2-6 gives the full variable domain: KAGVTQTPRYLIKTRGQQVTLSCSPISGHRSVSWYQQTPGQGLQFLFEYFSETQRNKGNFPGRFSGRQFSNSRSEMNVSTLELGDSALYLCASSLSAGANVLTFGAGSRLTVL.

The chain links TRBV5-5 to TRBJ2-7; D is possibly TRBD1 or TRBD2 (6 bases each). The germline V gene encodes CDR1 SGHKS and CDR2 YYEKEE (reference sequence). The V end was cut by 0 bases, the J end by 0 bases, with 13 bases between. This CDR3 has 16 residues. The CDR3 is CASSLGGAVSSYEQYF. For the CDR3, the DNA is TGTGCCAGCAGCTTGGGGGGGGCCGTGAGCTCCTACGAGCAGTACTTC. The full variable domain, completed using reference TRBV5-5 and TRBJ2-7, is DAGVTQSPTHLIKTRGQQVTLRCSPISGHKSVSWYQQVLGQGPQFIFQYYEKEERGRGNFPDRFSARQFPNYSSELNVNALLLGDSALYLCASSLGGAVSSYEQYFGPGTRLTVT.

Worth noting for this clonotype: This sequence may be a read error, since a much larger clone differs from it by one base. The chain recombines TRBV3-1 with TRBJ2-1; the match to TRBD2 covers 11 bases. Matching the DNA end better, TRBJ2-7 makes the J call doubtful. Germline V lookup: CDR1 LGHDT, CDR2 YNNKEL (reference sequence). This CDR3 region has 15 residues. The DNA of the CDR3 is TGTGCCAGCAGCCAAGCACTAGCGGGAGCTAATGAGCAGTACTTC. Protein product: CASSQALAGANEQYF.

This chain links TRBV10-3 with TRBJ1-6; the match to TRBD1 covers 9 bases. The CDR3 runs to 15 residues. J was trimmed by 7 bases and V by 10 bases; bases with no gene match: 11. The V gene's germline CDR1 is ENHRY and CDR2 SYGVKD. This chain's CDR3 is CATAWDRDINSPLHF. The CDR3 DNA reads TGTGCCACCGCCTGGGACAGGGACATCAATTCACCCCTCCACTTT.

This clonotype was picked up many times. In DNA, the CDR3 is TGTGCCAGCTCACCGATCTCGGGGATCCCGGAGCTGTTTTTT. Amino acid sequence: CASSPISGIPELFF. The chain uses TRBV18 and TRBJ2-2, with a possible D match to TRBD2 (5 bases). Germline V gene sequence: CDR1 KGHSH, CDR2 LQKENI. There are 14 residues in the CDR3. With 3 bases removed from V and 10 bases from J, the gap between germline ends came to 15 bases. The full variable domain, in which reference TRBV18 and TRBJ2-2 provide the parts outside the CDR3, is NAGVMQNPRHLVRRRGQEARLRCSPMKGHSHVYWYRQLPEEGLKFMVYLQKENIIDESGMPKERFSAEFPKEGPSILRIQQVVRGDSAAYFCASSPISGIPELFFGEGSRLTVL.

This clonotype was seen many times. This chain links TRBV28 with TRBJ1-1; 9 positions agree with TRBD1. CDR1 is MDHEN, CDR2 SYDVKM, per germline. CDR3 size: 13 residues. The junction had 3 bases not matched to a gene; V was cut back by 10 bases and J by 0 bases. The CDR3 here is CATWDRVNTEAFF. CDR3 DNA sequence: TGTGCCACTTGGGACAGGGTGAACACTGAAGCTTTCTTT. Together with reference TRBV28 and TRBJ1-1, the CDR3 gives the full variable domain: DVKVTQSSRYLVKRTGEKVFLECVQDMDHENMFWYRQDPGLGLRLIYFSYDVKMKEKGDIPEGYSVSREKKERFSLILESASTNQTSMYLCATWDRVNTEAFFGQGTRLTVV.

On this clonotype itself: A read error is possible here, since a much larger clone lies one base away. The gene calls are TRBV11-1 and TRBJ1-3; D gene unclear. This CDR3 has 16 amino acids. Germline V CDR1 and CDR2: SGHAT, FQDESV (reference sequence). The CDR3: CASSLGPDRSGNAIYF. DNA of the CDR3: TGTGCCAGCAGCTTAGGCCCCGACCGCTCTGGAAACGCCATATATTTT.

There are many counts of this clonotype. J is TRBJ1-1 and V is TRBV6-1; D unclear. CDR1 MNHNS and CDR2 SASEGT come from the germline V gene. This CDR3 comprises 14 residues. V was pared by 5 bases and J by 0 bases, with 10 bases between. DNA of the CDR3: TGTGCCAGCAGTCCGGAAAGTATGAACACTGAAGCTTTCTTT. Translation gives CASSPESMNTEAFF.

J is TRBJ2-3 and V is TRBV4-1; D not certain. The CDR3 extends over 15 amino acids. Germline V CDR1 and CDR2: MGHRA, YSYEKL. The V and J ends lost 4 bases and 5 bases respectively, with 16 bases between them. This chain's CDR3 is CASSRTRLHLDTQYF. Written as DNA, the CDR3 is TGCGCCAGCAGCCGGACGAGGCTGCACCTAGATACGCAGTATTTT.

This clonotype was seen at least ten times. CDR3 sequence reads: CSARFRVNSYEQYF. CDR3 DNA sequence: TGCAGTGCTAGGTTCCGGGTAAACTCCTACGAGCAGTACTTC. The J gene is TRBJ2-7, the V gene TRBV20-1, with unresolved D. Germline CDR1 reads DFQATT; CDR2 reads SNEGSKA (reference sequence). This CDR3 comprises 14 residues. V lost 3 bases and J lost 0, with 12 bases in between.

This clonotype was observed at least ten times. The conserved phenylalanine or tryptophan is not found at the CDR3 terminus, so this likely reflects a read error. V is TRBV24-1 and J is TRBJ2-1, with D tentatively TRBD2 (5 bases). CDR3 size: 13 residues. The V and J ends lost 8 bases and 2 bases respectively, with 9 bases between them. Germline V gene sequence: CDR1 KGHDR, CDR2 SFDVKD. In DNA form, the CDR3 reads TGTGCCACCAAGGCGGGCGCCTACAATGAGCAGTTCCTC. Protein product: CATKAGAYNEQFL.

This clonotype was observed a handful of times. The chain links TRBV27 to TRBJ2-7; the match to TRBD1 covers 7 bases. The junction had 7 bases not matched to a gene; V was cut back by 4 bases and J by 4 bases. CDR3 length: 14 amino acids. The V gene's germline CDR1 is MNHEY and CDR2 SMNVEV (reference sequence). CDR3: CASSYYRGTYEQYF. In DNA, the CDR3 is TGTGCCAGCAGTTACTACAGGGGTACATACGAGCAGTACTTC.

This clonotype was recorded at least ten times. The V and J genes are TRBV2 and TRBJ2-7; D may be TRBD1 (6 bases). V was shortened by 6 bases and J by 3 bases, with 12 bases between the two germline ends. Germline assignment: CDR1 SNHLY and CDR2 FYNNEI. CDR3 length: 13 residues. Here the CDR3 reads CASRPDRNYEQYF. Written as DNA, the CDR3 is TGTGCCAGCAGACCCGACAGGAACTACGAGCAGTACTTC.

The table lists this clonotype with a few counts. The chain has TRBV5-5 and TRBJ2-7; unclear D gene. Germline values: CDR1 SGHKS, CDR2 YYEKEE (reference sequence). This CDR3 has 13 amino acids. Trimming removed 4 bases from V and 0 bases from J, with 8 bases in between. The CDR3 protein is CASSPVSSYEQYF. CDR3 nucleotides: TGTGCCAGCAGCCCGGTTAGCTCCTACGAGCAGTACTTC.

This clonotype came up many times. The CDR3 region is CASSLINTEAFF. The DNA for the CDR3 is TGTGCCAGCAGCTTAATCAACACTGAAGCTTTCTTT. The chain uses TRBV11-2 and TRBJ1-1; D not certain. Deletions cut 2 bases from V and 2 bases from J, with 3 bases between. The CDR3 is made up of 12 amino acids. Germline V gene data show CDR1 as SGHAT and CDR2 as FQNNGV.

The V call is TRBV11-3, the J call TRBJ2-1, with 14 bases aligning to TRBD2. Germline CDR1 SGHNT, CDR2 YENEEA. V shed 1 base, J shed 6 bases, and the junction held 5 bases outside the gene matches. The CDR3 extends over 17 amino acids. CDR3 region: CASSLGLGTSGSNEQFF. CDR3 nucleotides: TGTGCCAGCAGCTTAGGGCTAGGGACTAGCGGGAGCAATGAGCAGTTCTTC.

The V and J genes are TRBV10-3 and TRBJ1-5, with a possible D match to TRBD1 (5 bases). V lost 3 bases and J 0 bases, leaving 9 bases between the germline ends. The CDR3 spans 15 residues. CDR1 is ENHRY, CDR2 SYGVKD, per germline. CDR3 DNA: TGTGCCATCAGTGAAGGACAAAATAGCAATCAGCCCCAGCATTTT. This codes for CAISEGQNSNQPQHF.

The sample holds many counts of this clonotype. The chain is built from TRBV6-4 and TRBJ2-5, with D maybe TRBD1 (5 bases). Germline loops: CDR1 MRHNA, CDR2 SNTAGT. Deletions cut 8 bases from V and 5 bases from J, with 9 bases between. The CDR3 extends over 11 amino acids. This chain's CDR3 is CASQGSETQYF. The CDR3 nucleotides are TGTGCCAGCCAGGGTTCGGAGACCCAGTACTTC.

Many counts were recorded for this clonotype. The genes are TRBV7-2 and TRBJ2-5; D might be TRBD2 (5 bases). Germline CDR1 reads SGHTA; CDR2 reads FQGNSA. Trimming shortened V by 5 bases and J by 1 base, and 14 bases separated the two germline ends. CDR3 length: 15 residues. The CDR3 loop reads CASSLGRGIQETQYF. In DNA form, the CDR3 reads TGTGCCAGCAGCCTAGGTCGAGGGATCCAAGAGACCCAGTACTTC.